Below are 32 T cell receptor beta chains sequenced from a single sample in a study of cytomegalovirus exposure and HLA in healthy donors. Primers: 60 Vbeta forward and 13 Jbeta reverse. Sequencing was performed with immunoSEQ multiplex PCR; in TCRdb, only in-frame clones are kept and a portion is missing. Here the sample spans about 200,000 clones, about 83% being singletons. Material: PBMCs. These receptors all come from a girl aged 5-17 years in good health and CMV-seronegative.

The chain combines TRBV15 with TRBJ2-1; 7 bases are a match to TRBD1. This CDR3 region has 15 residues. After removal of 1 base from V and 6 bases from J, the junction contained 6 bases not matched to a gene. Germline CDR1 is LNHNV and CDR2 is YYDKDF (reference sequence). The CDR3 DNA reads TGTGCCACCAGCAGAGGGACAGGTTCCCTCAATGAGCAGTTCTTC. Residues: CATSRGTGSLNEQFF.

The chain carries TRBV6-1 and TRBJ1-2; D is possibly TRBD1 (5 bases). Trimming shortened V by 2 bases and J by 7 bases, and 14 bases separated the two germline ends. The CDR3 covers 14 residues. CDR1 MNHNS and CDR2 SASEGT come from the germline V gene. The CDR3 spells CASSETRGAGGYTF. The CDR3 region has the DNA TGTGCCAGCAGTGAAACACGTGGGGCCGGTGGCTACACCTTC.

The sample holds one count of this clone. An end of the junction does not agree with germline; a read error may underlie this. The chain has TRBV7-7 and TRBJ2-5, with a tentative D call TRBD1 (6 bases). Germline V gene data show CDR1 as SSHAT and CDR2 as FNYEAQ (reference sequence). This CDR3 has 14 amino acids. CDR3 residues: CASSLAGAQETQYF. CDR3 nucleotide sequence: TGTGCTAGCAGCCTAGCAGGGGCCCAAGAGACCCAGTACTTC.

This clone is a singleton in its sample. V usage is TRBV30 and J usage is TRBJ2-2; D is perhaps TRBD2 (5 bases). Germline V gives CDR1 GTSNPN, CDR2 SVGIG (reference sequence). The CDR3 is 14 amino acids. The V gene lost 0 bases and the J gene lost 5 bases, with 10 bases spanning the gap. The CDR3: CAWSVGSRTGELFF. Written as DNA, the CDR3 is TGTGCCTGGAGTGTAGGGAGCAGGACCGGGGAGCTGTTTTTT.

CDR3 nucleotides: TGTGCCAGTAGTATTACAGGGATCACCTTCTCTGGAAACACCATATATTTT. This gives the protein CASSITGITFSGNTIYF. The rearrangement uses TRBV19 and TRBJ1-3; D perhaps matches TRBD1 (6 bases). The germline V gene encodes CDR1 LNHDA and CDR2 SQIVND (reference sequence). This CDR3 contains 17 residues. V dropped 3 bases and J dropped 0 bases, with 15 bases sitting between them.

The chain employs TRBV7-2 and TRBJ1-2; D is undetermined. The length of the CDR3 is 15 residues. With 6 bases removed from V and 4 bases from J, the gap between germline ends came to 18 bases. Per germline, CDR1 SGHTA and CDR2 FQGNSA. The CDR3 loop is CASSLMLPGRYGYTF. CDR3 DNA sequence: TGTGCCAGCAGTCTCATGCTTCCGGGTCGCTATGGCTACACCTTC.

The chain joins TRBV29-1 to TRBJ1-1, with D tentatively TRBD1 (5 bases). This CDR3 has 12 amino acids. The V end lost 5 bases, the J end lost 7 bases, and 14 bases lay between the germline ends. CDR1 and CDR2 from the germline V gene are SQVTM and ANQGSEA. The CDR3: CSVRRGMGEAFF. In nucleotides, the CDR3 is TGCAGCGTTAGAAGGGGAATGGGTGAAGCTTTCTTT.

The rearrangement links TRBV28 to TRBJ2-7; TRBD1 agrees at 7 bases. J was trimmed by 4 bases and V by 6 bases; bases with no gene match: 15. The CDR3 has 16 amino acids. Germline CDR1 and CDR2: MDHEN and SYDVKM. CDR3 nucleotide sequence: TGTGCCAGCAGCCCATATCATACAGGGGCACTTTACGAGCAGTACTTC. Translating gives CASSPYHTGALYEQYF.

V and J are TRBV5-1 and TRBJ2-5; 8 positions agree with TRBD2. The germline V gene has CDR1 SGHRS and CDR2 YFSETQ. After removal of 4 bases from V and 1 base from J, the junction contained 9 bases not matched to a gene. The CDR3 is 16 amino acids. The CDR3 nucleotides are TGCGCCAGCAGCACAAGGCCACTAGCGGCCCAAGAGACCCAGTACTTC. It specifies CASSTRPLAAQETQYF.

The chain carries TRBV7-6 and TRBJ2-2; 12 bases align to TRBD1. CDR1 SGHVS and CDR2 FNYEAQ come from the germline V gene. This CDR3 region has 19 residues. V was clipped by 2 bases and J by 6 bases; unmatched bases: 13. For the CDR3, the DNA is TGTGCCAGCAGCTTAACCGGGACAGGGGGCGGAAGAGCATCCGGGGAGCTGTTTTTT. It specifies CASSLTGTGGGRASGELFF. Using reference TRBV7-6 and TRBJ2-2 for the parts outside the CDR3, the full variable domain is GAGVSQSPRYKVTKRGQDVALRCDPISGHVSLYWYRQALGQGPEFLTYFNYEAQQDKSGLPNDRFSAERPEGSISTLTIQRTEQRDSAMYRCASSLTGTGGGRASGELFFGEGSRLTVL.

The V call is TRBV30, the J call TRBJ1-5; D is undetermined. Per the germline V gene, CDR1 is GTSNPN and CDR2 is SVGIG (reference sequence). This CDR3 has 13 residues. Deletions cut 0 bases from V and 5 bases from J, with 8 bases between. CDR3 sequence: CAWSVGVDQPQHF. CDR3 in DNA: TGTGCCTGGAGTGTAGGAGTGGATCAGCCCCAGCATTTT.

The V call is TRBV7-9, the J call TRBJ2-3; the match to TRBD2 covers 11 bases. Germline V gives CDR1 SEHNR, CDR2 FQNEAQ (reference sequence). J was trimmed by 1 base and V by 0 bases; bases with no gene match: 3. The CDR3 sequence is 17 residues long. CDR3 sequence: CASSLAPGLAGTDTQYF. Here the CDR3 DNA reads TGTGCCAGCAGCTTAGCCCCGGGACTAGCGGGCACAGATACGCAGTATTTT.

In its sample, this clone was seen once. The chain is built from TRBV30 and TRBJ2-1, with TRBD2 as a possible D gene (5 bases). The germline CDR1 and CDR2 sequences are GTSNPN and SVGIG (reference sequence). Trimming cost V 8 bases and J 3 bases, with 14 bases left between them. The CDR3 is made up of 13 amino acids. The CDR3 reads CAGGGVGYNEQFF. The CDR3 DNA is TGTGCCGGAGGAGGAGTTGGCTACAATGAGCAGTTCTTC.

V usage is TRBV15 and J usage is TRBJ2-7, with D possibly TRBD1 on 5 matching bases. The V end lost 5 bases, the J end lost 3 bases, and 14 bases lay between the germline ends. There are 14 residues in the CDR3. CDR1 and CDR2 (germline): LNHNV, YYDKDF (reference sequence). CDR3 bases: TGTGCCACCAGCTCCCGGTTGGACATCTACGAGCAGTACTTC. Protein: CATSSRLDIYEQYF.

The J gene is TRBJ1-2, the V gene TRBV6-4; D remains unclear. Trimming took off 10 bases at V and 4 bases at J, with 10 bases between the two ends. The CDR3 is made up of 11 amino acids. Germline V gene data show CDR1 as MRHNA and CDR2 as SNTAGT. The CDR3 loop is CAILSTYGYTF. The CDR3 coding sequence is TGTGCCATCCTAAGCACCTATGGCTACACCTTC.

CDR3 bases: TGTGCCAGCAGCGTAAGCGGGGCGAGCACAGATACGCAGTATTTT. Amino acid sequence: CASSVSGASTDTQYF. The V gene is TRBV9, the J gene TRBJ2-3; TRBD2 agrees at 7 bases. The germline CDR1 and CDR2 sequences are SGDLS and YYNGEE. The J segment lost 0 bases and the V segment lost 1 base, leaving 2 bases of the junction unmatched. The CDR3 length is 15 residues.

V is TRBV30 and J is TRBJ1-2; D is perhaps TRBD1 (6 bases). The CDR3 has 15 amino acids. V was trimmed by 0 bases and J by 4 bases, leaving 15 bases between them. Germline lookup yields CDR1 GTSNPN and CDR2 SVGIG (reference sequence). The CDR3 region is CAWSVPGGGLYGYTF. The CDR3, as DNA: TGTGCCTGGAGTGTGCCGGGAGGGGGGCTCTATGGCTACACCTTC. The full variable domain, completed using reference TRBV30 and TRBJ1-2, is SQTIHQWPATLVQPVGSPLSLECTVEGTSNPNLYWYRQAAGRGLQLLFYSVGIGQISSEVPQNLSASRPQDRQFILSSKKLLLSDSGFYLCAWSVPGGGLYGYTFGSGTRLTVV.

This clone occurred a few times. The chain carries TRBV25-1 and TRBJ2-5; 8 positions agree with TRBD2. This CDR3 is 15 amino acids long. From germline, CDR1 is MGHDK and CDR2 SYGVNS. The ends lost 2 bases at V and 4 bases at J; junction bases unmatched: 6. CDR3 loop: CASSEAGTSRETQYF. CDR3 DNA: TGTGCCAGCAGTGAAGCCGGGACTAGTCGAGAGACCCAGTACTTC.

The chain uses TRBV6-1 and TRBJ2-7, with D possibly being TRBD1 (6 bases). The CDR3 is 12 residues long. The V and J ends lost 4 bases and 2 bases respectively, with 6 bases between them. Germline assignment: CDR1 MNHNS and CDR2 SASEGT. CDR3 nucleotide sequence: TGTGCCAGCAGTGGACAGGCCTACGAGCAGTACTTC. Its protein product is CASSGQAYEQYF.

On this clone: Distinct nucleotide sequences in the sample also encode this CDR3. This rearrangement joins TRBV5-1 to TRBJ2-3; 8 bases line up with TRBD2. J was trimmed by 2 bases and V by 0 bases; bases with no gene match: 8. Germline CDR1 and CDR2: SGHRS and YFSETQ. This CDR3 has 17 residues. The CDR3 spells CASSLGVAGPATDTQYF. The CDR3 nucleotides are TGCGCCAGCAGCTTGGGCGTAGCGGGACCCGCCACAGATACGCAGTATTTT.

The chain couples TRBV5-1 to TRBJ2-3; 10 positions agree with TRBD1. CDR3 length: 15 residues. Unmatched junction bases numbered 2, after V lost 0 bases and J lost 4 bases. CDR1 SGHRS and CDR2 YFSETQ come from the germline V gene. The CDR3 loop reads CASSLEGQGSDTQYF. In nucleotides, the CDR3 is TGCGCCAGCAGCTTGGAGGGACAGGGGTCAGATACGCAGTATTTT.

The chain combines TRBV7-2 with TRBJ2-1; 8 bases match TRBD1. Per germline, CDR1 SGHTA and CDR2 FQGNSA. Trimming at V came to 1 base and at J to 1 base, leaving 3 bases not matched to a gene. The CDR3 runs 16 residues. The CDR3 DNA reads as TGTGCCAGCAGCTTAGAAGGACAGGGATCCTACAATGAGCAGTTCTTC. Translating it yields CASSLEGQGSYNEQFF.

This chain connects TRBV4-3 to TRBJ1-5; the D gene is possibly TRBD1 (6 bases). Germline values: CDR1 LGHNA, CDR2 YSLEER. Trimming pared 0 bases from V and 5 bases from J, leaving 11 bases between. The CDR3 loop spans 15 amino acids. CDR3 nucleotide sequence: TGCGCCAGCAGCCAAGACCGGACAGTGCATCAGCCCCAGCATTTT. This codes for CASSQDRTVHQPQHF.

For the CDR3, the DNA is TGTGCCAGCAGCAGACAGGGGACGAACTATGGCTACACCTTC. Translation gives CASSRQGTNYGYTF. The chain combines TRBV5-5 with TRBJ1-2; 8 nucleotides line up with TRBD1. The CDR3 extends over 14 amino acids. Germline values: CDR1 SGHKS, CDR2 YYEKEE (reference sequence). With 4 bases clipped from V and 2 bases from J, the junction kept 4 bases outside the gene matches.

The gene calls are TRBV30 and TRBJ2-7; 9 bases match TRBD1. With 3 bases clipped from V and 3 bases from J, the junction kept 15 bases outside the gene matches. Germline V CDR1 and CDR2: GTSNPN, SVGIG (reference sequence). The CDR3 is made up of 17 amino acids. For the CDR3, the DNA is TGTGCCTGGAGCCCGGGACAGGGTGAGGTTTGGAGCTACGAGCAGTACTTC. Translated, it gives CAWSPGQGEVWSYEQYF.

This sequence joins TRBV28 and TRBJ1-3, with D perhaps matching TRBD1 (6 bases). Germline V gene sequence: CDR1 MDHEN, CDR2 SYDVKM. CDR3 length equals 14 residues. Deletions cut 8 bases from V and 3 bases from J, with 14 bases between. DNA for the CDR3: TGTGCCAGCCAACCGGGACACCATGGAAACACCATATATTTT. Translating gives CASQPGHHGNTIYF.

The DNA for the CDR3 is TGTGCCAGCAGGAAGGACAGGCAGAACACTGAAGCTTTCTTT. This gives the protein CASRKDRQNTEAFF. This chain joins TRBV6-5 and TRBJ1-1; 7 bases fit TRBD1. The J segment lost 1 base and the V segment lost 6 bases, leaving 5 bases of the junction unmatched. Per the germline V gene, CDR1 is MNHEY and CDR2 is SVGAGI. This CDR3 has 14 amino acids.

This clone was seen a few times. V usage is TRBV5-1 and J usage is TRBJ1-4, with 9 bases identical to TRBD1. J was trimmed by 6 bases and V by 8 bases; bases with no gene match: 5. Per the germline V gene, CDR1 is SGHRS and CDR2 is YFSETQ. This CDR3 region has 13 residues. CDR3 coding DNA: TGCGCCAGTAGGGACAGGGTTGATGAAAAACTGTTTTTT. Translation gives CASRDRVDEKLFF.

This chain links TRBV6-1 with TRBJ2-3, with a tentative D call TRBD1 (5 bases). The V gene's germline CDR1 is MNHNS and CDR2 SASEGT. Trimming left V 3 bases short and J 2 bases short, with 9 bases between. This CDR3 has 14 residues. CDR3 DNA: TGTGCCAGCAGTGAGTACAGGTACACAGATACGCAGTATTTT. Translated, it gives CASSEYRYTDTQYF.

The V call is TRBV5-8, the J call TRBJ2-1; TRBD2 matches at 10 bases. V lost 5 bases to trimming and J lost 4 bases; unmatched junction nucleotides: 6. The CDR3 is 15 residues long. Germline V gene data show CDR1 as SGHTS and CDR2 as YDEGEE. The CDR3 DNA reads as TGTGCCAGCAGTTTTCTAGCGGGAGAATACAATGAGCAGTTCTTC. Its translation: CASSFLAGEYNEQFF.

The CDR3 region is CASSEGRGKDGYTF. CDR3 sequence (DNA): TGTGCCAGCAGTGAAGGCAGGGGGAAGGATGGCTACACCTTC. The chain has TRBV6-1 and TRBJ1-2, with 7 bases identical to TRBD1. There are 14 residues in the CDR3. Germline values: CDR1 MNHNS, CDR2 SASEGT. The V segment lost 1 base and the J segment 6 bases; nucleotides outside the gene matches: 5.

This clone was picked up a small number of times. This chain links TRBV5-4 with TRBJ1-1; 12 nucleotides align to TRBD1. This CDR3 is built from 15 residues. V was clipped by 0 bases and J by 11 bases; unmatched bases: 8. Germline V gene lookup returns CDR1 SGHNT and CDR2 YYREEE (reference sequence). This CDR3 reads CASSLEGTGGKEAFF. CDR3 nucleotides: TGTGCCAGCAGCTTGGAGGGGACAGGGGGCAAAGAGGCTTTCTTT.